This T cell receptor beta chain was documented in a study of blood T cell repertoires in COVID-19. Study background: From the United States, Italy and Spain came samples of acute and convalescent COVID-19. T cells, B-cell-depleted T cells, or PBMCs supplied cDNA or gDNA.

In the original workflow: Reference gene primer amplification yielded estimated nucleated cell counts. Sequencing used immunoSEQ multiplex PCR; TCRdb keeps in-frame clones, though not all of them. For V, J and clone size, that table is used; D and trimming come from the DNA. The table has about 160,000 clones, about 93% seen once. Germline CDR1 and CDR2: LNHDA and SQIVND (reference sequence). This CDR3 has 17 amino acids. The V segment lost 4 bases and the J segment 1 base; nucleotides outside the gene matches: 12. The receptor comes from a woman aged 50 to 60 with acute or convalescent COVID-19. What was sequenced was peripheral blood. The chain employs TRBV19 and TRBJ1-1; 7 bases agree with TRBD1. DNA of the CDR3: TGTGCCAGTAGTAACGACAGGGAGCTTTACCCGAACACTGAAGCTTTCTTT. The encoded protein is CASSNDRELYPNTEAFF.